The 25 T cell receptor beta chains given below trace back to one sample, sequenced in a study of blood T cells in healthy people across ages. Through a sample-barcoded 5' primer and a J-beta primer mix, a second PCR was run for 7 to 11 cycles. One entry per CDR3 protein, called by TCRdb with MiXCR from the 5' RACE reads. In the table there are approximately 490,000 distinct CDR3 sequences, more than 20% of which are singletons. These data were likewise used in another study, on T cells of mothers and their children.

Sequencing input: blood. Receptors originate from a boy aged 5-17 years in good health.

The CDR3 DNA sequence: TGTGCCAGCAGCGATCGACTAGCGGTCCGGACCGGGGAGCTGTTTTTT. Encoded protein: CASSDRLAVRTGELFF. The genes are TRBV9 and TRBJ2-2; 9 bases fit TRBD2. With V trimmed by 3 bases and J by 5 bases, 8 bases remained unmatched. Germline CDR1 is SGDLS and CDR2 is YYNGEE. This CDR3 region has 16 residues.

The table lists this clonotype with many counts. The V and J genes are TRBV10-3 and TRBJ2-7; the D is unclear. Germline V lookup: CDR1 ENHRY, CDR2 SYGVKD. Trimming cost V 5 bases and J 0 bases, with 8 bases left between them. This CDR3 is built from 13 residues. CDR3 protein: CAISPRASYEQYF. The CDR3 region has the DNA TGTGCCATCAGTCCCCGGGCCTCCTACGAGCAGTACTTC.

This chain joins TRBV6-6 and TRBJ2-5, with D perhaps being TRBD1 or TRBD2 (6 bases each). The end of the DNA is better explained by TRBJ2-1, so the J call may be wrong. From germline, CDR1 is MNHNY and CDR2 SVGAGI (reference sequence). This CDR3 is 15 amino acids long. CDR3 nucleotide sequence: TGTGCCAGCAGTCCCTCGGGCGGGACAAACAATGAGCAGTTCTTC. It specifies CASSPSGGTNNEQFF.

The CDR3 bases are TGTGCCAGCAGTTACTCTCGACAGGGTCTGGGGCCCCAGCATTTT. This encodes CASSYSRQGLGPQHF. The rearrangement links TRBV6-2 or TRBV6-3 to TRBJ1-5; 7 bases map to TRBD1. CDR3 length: 15 residues. Germline-derived CDR1 and CDR2 are MNHEY and SVGEGT. The V gene end was trimmed by 0 bases and the J gene end by 9 bases; junction bases not matched to a gene: 8.

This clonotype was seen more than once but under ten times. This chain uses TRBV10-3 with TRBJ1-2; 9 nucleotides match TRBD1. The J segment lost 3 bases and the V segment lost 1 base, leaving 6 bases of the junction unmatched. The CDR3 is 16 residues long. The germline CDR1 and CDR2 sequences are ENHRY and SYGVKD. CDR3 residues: CAISELVGQGHYGYTF. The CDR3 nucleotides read TGTGCCATCAGTGAGTTGGTGGGACAGGGTCACTATGGCTACACCTTC.

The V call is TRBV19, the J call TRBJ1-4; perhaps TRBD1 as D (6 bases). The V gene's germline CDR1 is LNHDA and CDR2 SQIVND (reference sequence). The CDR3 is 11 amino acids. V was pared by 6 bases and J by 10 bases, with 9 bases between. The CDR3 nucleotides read TGTGCCAGTAGGGACAGCGGAAAACTGTTTTTT. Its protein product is CASRDSGKLFF.

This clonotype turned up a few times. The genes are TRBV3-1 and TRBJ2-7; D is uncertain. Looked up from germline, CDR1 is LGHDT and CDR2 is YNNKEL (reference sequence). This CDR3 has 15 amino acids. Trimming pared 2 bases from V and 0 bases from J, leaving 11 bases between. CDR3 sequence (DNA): TGTGCCAGCAGCCAATATCACCCTGGCTCCTACGAGCAGTACTTC. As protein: CASSQYHPGSYEQYF.

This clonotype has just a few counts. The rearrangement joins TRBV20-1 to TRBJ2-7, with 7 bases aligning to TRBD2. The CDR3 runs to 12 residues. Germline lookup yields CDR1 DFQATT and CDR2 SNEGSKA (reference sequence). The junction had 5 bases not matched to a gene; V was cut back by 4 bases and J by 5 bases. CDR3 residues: CSATGTTNEQYF. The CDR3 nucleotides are TGCAGTGCTACCGGGACTACCAACGAGCAGTACTTC.

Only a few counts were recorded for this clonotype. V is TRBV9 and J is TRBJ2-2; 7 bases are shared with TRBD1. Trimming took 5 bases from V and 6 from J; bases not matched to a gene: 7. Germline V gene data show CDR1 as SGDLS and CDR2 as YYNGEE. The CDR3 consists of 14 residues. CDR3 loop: CASSSTRGPGELFF. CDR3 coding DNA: TGTGCCAGCAGTAGTACAAGGGGGCCCGGGGAGCTGTTTTTT.

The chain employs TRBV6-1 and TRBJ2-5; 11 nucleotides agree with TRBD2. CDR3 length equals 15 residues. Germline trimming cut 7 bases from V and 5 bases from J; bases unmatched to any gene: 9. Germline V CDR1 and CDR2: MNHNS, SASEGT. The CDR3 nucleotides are TGTGCCAGCATTCAAACTAGCGGGAGATTGGAGACCCAGTACTTC. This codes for CASIQTSGRLETQYF.

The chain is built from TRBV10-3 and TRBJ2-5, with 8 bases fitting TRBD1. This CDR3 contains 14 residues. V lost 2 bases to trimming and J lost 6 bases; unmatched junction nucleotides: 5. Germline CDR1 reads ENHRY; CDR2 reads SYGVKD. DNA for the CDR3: TGTGCCATCAGTGAGGGACAGGGCGGACAGACCCAGTACTTC. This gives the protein CAISEGQGGQTQYF.

CDR3 protein: CASRIYSATNEKLFF. CDR3 coding DNA: TGTGCCAGCAGAATCTACAGCGCAACTAATGAAAAACTGTTTTTT. The V and J genes are TRBV2 and TRBJ1-4; D not resolved. V was pared by 6 bases and J by 0 bases, with 11 bases between. The CDR3 is made up of 15 amino acids. Germline values: CDR1 SNHLY, CDR2 FYNNEI.

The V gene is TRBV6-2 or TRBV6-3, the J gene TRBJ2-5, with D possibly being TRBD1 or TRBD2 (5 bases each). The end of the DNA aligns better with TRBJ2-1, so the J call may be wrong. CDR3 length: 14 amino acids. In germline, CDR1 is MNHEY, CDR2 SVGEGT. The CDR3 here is CASSYLPGTGEQFF. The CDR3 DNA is TGTGCCAGCAGTTACTTACCCGGGACGGGGGAGCAGTTCTTC.

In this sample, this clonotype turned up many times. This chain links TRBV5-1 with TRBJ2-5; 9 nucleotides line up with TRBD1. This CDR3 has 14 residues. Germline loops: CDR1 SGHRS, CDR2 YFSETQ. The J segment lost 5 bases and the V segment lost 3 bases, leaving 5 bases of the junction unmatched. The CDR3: CASSYGQGKETQYF. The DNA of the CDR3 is TGCGCCAGCAGCTATGGACAGGGGAAGGAGACCCAGTACTTC.

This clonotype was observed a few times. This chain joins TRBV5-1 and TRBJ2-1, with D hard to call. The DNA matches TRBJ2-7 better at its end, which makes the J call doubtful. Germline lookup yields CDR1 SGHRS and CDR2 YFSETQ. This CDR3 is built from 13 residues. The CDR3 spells CASSTARGYEQYF. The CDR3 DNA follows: TGCGCCAGCAGCACGGCACGAGGCTACGAGCAGTACTTC.

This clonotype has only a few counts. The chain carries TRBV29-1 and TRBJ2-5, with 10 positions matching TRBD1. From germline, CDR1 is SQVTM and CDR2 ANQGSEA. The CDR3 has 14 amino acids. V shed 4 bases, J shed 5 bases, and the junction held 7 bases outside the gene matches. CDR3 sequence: CSVGTGGGRETQYF. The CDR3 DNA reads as TGCAGCGTTGGGACAGGGGGGGGACGGGAGACCCAGTACTTC.

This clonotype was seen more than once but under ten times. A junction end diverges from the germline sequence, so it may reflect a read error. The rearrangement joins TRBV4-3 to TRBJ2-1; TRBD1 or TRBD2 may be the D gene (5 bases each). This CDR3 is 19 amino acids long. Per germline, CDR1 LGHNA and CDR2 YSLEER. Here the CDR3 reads CASSQDRGWGSLSYNEQLF. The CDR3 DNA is TGCGCCAGCAGCCAAGATCGAGGGTGGGGCTCCCTCTCCTACAATGAGCAGCTCTTC.

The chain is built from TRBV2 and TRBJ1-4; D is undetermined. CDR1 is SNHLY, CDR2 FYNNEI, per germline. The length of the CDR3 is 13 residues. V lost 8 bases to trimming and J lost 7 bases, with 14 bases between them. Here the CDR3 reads CASVTRGGEKLFF. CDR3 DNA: TGTGCCAGCGTCACGCGCGGAGGTGAAAAACTGTTTTTT.

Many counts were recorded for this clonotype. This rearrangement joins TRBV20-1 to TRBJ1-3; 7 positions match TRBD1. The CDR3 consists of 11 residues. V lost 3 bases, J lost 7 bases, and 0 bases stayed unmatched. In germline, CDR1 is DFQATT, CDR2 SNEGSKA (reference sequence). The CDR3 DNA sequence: TGCAGTGCTAGGGGACAGAACACCATATATTTT. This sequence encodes CSARGQNTIYF.

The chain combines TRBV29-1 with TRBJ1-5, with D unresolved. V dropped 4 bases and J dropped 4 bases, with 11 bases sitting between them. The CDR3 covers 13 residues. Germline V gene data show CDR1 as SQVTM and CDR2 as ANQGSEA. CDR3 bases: TGCAGCGTTGCGTTGGCTGAGAATCAGCCCCAGCATTTT. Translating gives CSVALAENQPQHF.

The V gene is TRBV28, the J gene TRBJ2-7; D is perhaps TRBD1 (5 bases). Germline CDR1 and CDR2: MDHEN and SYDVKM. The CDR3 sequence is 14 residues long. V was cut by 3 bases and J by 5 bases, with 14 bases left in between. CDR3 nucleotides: TGTGCCAGCAGTTTTGGCCAGGGTAACCACGAGCAGTACTTC. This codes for CASSFGQGNHEQYF.

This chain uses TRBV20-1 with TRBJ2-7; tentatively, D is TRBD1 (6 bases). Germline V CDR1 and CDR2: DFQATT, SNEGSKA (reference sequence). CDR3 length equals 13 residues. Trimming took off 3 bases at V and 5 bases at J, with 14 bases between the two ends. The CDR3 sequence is CSARTGHRHEQYF. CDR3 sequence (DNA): TGCAGTGCTAGGACAGGCCATCGCCACGAGCAGTACTTC.

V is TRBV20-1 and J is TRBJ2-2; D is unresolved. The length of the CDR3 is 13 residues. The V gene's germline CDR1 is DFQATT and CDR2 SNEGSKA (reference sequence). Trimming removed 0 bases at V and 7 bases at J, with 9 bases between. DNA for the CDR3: TGCAGTGCTAGAGATATAGTTCGCGGGGAGCTGTTTTTT. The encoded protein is CSARDIVRGELFF.

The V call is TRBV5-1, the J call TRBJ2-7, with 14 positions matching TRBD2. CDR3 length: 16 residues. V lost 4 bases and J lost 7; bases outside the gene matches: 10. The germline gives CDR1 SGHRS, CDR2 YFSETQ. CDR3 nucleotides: TGCGCCAGCAGCGAGGGACTAGCGGGAGCAGGGTATGAGCAGTACTTC. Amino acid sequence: CASSEGLAGAGYEQYF.

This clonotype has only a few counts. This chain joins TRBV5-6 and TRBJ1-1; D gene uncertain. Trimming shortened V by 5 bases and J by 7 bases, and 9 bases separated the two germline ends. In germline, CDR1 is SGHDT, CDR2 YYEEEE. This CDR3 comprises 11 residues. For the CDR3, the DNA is TGTGCCAGCAGTCGGGGAGGTGAAGCTTTCTTT. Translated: CASSRGGEAFF.